A single sample gave rise to the 25 T cell receptor beta chains below, sequenced in a study of tissue T cells after allogeneic stem cell transplantation. Time point meaning: mouse harvest day 7 after allogeneic transplant. Each mouse received 10^7 T-cell-depleted marrow cells plus 10^6 splenic CD5+ T cells by tail vein. The method was immunoSEQ multiplex PCR; TCRdb's version includes in-frame clones alone and lacks a portion of them. The table has roughly 8,700 clones, about 42% seen once; the top ten hold 6.5% to 9%. Sequencing was carried out using gut tissue. The origin of the receptors is a female BALB/c mouse given C57BL/6 T cells with graft-versus-host disease after an allogeneic hematopoietic cell transplant.

A remark on this clone: Genes and germline are mouse. The read halts 1 residue ahead of the CDR3 end, with the missing end drawn from the germline J gene. The gene calls are TRBV19 and TRBJ2-3; D possibly corresponds to TRBD1 (5 bases). This CDR3 has 13 amino acids. V was clipped by 0 bases and J by 6 bases, with 8 bases between them. CDR1 and CDR2 from the germline V gene are FNHDT and SITEND (reference sequence). The CDR3 sequence is CASSIVRQETLYF. Incomplete CDR3 DNA: TGTGCCAGCAGTATAGTCCGACAGGAAACGCTGTAT.

Only a few counts were recorded for this clone. Gene names are mouse gene names. The observed sequence ends 1 residue before the CDR3 terminus, with the missing tail filled in from the germline J gene. The rearrangement uses TRBV19 and TRBJ2-7, with 13 positions matching TRBD2. Per the germline V gene, CDR1 is FNHDT and CDR2 is SITEND (reference sequence). The CDR3 extends over 14 amino acids. V lost 5 bases to trimming and J lost 4 bases; unmatched junction nucleotides: 3. The chain's CDR3 is CASSRDWGGYEQYF. The part of the CDR3 DNA that was read is TGTGCCAGCAGCCGGGACTGGGGGGGGTATGAACAGTAC.

As concerns this clone: Any gene name here is a mouse gene name. The read comes to an end 1 residue before the CDR3 does, leaving the germline J gene to fill in the end. V and J are TRBV16 and TRBJ1-1, with 9 bases identical to TRBD1. CDR3 size: 16 residues. Germline CDR1 is SGHSA and CDR2 is FRNQAP. The V gene end was trimmed by 1 base and the J gene end by 1 base; junction bases not matched to a gene: 4. The sequenced part of the CDR3 DNA is TGTGCAAGCAGCTTAGCGGGACAGGGAAGGAACACAGAAGTCTTC. Translated, it gives CASSLAGQGRNTEVF. The whole CDR3 sequence reads CASSLAGQGRNTEVFF. The whole variable domain, remainder taken from reference TRBV16 and TRBJ1-1, is NAGVIQTPRHKVTGKGQEATLWCEPISGHSAVFWYRQTIVQGLEFLTYFRNQAPIDDSGMPKERFSAQMPNQSHSTLKIQSTQPQDSAVYLCASSLAGQGRNTEVFFGKGTRLTVV.

Note on this clone: The gene names given are mouse names. The missing CDR3 end, 1 residue past where the read stops, is filled in from the germline J gene. Other nucleotide sequences from this sample produce the same CDR3. This rearrangement joins TRBV16 to TRBJ2-5, with TRBD2 matching over 7 bases. CDR1 and CDR2 (germline): SGHSA, FRNQAP. The CDR3 spans 13 residues. V lost 0 bases to trimming and J lost 6 bases; unmatched junction nucleotides: 0. The CDR3 here is CASSLDWGDTQYF. The sequenced CDR3 bases are TGTGCAAGCAGCTTAGACTGGGGGGACACCCAGTAC.

This clone has more than one count but fewer than ten. These gene names are mouse names. Read coverage stops 1 residue before the CDR3 terminus; the germline J gene supplies the remainder. The V and J genes are TRBV31 and TRBJ2-5, with TRBD1 matching 8 bases. The CDR3 contains 14 residues. V trimming: 2 bases; J trimming: 4 bases; junction bases outside the gene matches: 5. CDR1 is GKSSPN and CDR2 is SITVG in the germline V gene. Here the CDR3 reads CAWSRGTGKDTQYF. The DNA read from the CDR3 is TGTGCCTGGAGTAGGGGGACAGGAAAAGACACCCAGTAC.

Concerning this clone: The germline and genes are mouse ones. Sequencing ends 1 residue short of the CDR3 end; the germline J gene provides the rest. V is TRBV26 and J is TRBJ1-1, with unresolved D. The length of the CDR3 is 13 residues. V was cut by 4 bases and J by 0 bases, with 6 bases left in between. Per the germline V gene, CDR1 is KGHPV and CDR2 is FQNQEV (reference sequence). The chain's CDR3 is CASSRETNTEVFF. The covered CDR3 bases are TGTGCCAGCAGTCGGGAGACAAACACAGAAGTCTTC.

With respect to this clone: Gene names are the mouse ones. The read ends 1 residue before the CDR3 terminus; that terminus is restored from the germline J gene. The rearrangement uses TRBV26 and TRBJ1-3, with a weak D call TRBD1 (6 bases). Germline V gene lookup returns CDR1 KGHPV and CDR2 FQNQEV (reference sequence). The V end was cut by 1 base, the J end by 3 bases, with 10 bases between. This CDR3 is 15 amino acids long. CDR3 bases read: TGTGCCAGCAGTCTGTATCACAGGGATGGAAATACGCTCTAT. Amino acids: CASSLYHRDGNTLY. From start to end, the CDR3 is CASSLYHRDGNTLYF.

Of note for this clone: Germline and genes here are mouse. The CDR3 goes on 1 residue after the read ends, and that part is filled in from the germline J gene. This chain links TRBV12-1 with TRBJ2-4; TRBD1 is a possible D gene (6 bases). V was cut by 4 bases and J by 3 bases, with 7 bases left in between. The CDR3 is 12 amino acids. Germline loops: CDR1 SGHSN, CDR2 HYEKVE. CDR3 sequence reads: CASSQGQNTLYF. The CDR3 bases that were read are TGTGCCAGCTCCCAGGGGCAAAACACCTTGTAC.

In its sample, this clone was seen a few times. These gene names are mouse names. The read gets to within 1 residue of the CDR3 end, and the germline J gene fills in the rest. The rearrangement joins TRBV12-1 to TRBJ2-5, with 10 bases fitting TRBD1. Germline V gene data show CDR1 as SGHSN and CDR2 as HYEKVE. The CDR3 has 13 amino acids. V lost 4 bases, J lost 5 bases, and 2 bases stayed unmatched. The CDR3 bases that were read are TGTGCCAGCTCATGGGACAGGGGAGACACCCAGTAC. Amino acid sequence: CASSWDRGDTQY. The CDR3 as a whole reads CASSWDRGDTQYF.

This clone was seen a handful of times. Mouse gene names apply. The CDR3 end falls 1 residue outside the read, so it is completed with the germline J gene. The chain links TRBV12-1 to TRBJ2-2; no clear D gene. V was cut by 4 bases and J by 5 bases, with 4 bases left in between. The CDR3 sequence is 11 residues long. Germline values: CDR1 SGHSN, CDR2 HYEKVE. This CDR3 is CASSPTGQLYF. CDR3 DNA (partial): TGTGCCAGCTCCCCTACCGGGCAGCTCTAC.

Remarks on this clone: The gene symbols are mouse symbols. The read ends 1 residue shy of where the CDR3 ends; the end is completed using the germline J gene. The genes are TRBV26 and TRBJ2-1; a weak D match, TRBD1 (5 bases). The CDR3 is made up of 14 amino acids. Trimming stripped 0 bases from V and 3 bases from J, with 6 bases between. Looked up from germline, CDR1 is KGHPV and CDR2 is FQNQEV (reference sequence). The DNA read from the CDR3 is TGTGCCAGCAGTCTGTCCCAGGGCTATGCTGAGCAGTTC. Amino acid sequence: CASSLSQGYAEQF. The whole CDR3 sequence is CASSLSQGYAEQFF.

As concerns this clone: Germline and genes: mouse. The missing CDR3 end, 1 residue past where the read stops, is filled in from the germline J gene. The V gene is TRBV14, the J gene TRBJ2-7; TRBD2 agrees at 10 bases. There are 13 residues in the CDR3. V was clipped by 4 bases and J by 4 bases; unmatched bases: 2. CDR1 and CDR2 from the germline V gene are SGHDT and FRDEAV. The CDR3 here is CASSPGLGYEQYF. The part of the CDR3 DNA that was read is TGTGCCAGCAGTCCGGGACTGGGGTATGAACAGTAC.

With respect to this clone: Here the gene names and germline are mouse. CDR3 sequence reads: CASSSSWGGVNQDTQYF. The sequenced part of the CDR3 DNA is TGTGCCAGCAGCTCCTCTTGGGGGGGCGTTAACCAAGACACCCAGTAC. The rearrangement uses TRBV3 and TRBJ2-5; 9 bases map to TRBD2. The read finishes 1 residue shy of the CDR3 end, and the germline J gene is used to complete it. The length of the CDR3 is 17 residues. V shed 4 bases, J shed 0 bases, and the junction held 8 bases outside the gene matches. The germline gives CDR1 SNHLY, CDR2 FYNGKV (reference sequence).

About this clone: Gene names and germline match the mouse. Read sequence stops 1 residue before the CDR3 end, and the germline J gene provides the missing end. V and J are TRBV19 and TRBJ2-4; 9 bases match TRBD2. V lost 0 bases and J lost 1; bases outside the gene matches: 0. The CDR3 contains 15 residues. The germline CDR1 and CDR2 sequences are FNHDT and SITEND (reference sequence). The part of the CDR3 DNA that was read is TGTGCCAGCAGTATAGGGACTGGGGGTCAAAACACCTTGTAC. Its protein is CASSIGTGGQNTLY. The CDR3 reads in full as CASSIGTGGQNTLYF.

Turning to this clone: The listed genes are named as in mouse. The CDR3 is cut off 1 residue early in the read; its end comes from the germline J gene. This chain links TRBV12-1 with TRBJ2-2; D unresolved. The CDR3 runs to 11 residues. Germline values: CDR1 SGHSN, CDR2 HYEKVE. Trimming removed 4 bases at V and 2 bases at J, with 1 base between. The CDR3 sequence is CASSNTGQLYF. The DNA read from the CDR3 is TGTGCCAGCTCCAACACCGGGCAGCTCTAC.

In the case of this clone: The gene symbols are mouse symbols. The read ends 1 residue shy of where the CDR3 ends; the end is completed using the germline J gene. J is TRBJ2-2 and V is TRBV4; D call uncertain. The CDR3 consists of 14 residues. Trimming removed 3 bases from V and 1 base from J, with 6 bases in between. Germline-derived CDR1 and CDR2 are LGHDT and YNNKQL (reference sequence). The sequenced part of the CDR3 DNA is TGTGCCAGCAGCTATATAGTAAACACCGGGCAGCTCTAC. Amino acid sequence: CASSYIVNTGQLY. Given in full, the CDR3 is CASSYIVNTGQLYF. The whole variable domain, filled in from reference TRBV4 and TRBJ2-2, reads ETAVFQTPNYHVTQVGNEVSFNCKQTLGHDTMYWYKQDSKKLLKIMFSYNNKQLIVNETVPRRFSPQSSDKAHLNLRIKSVEPEDSAVYLCASSYIVNTGQLYFGEGSKLTVL.

As to this clone: Gene names refer to mouse genes. The read comes to an end 1 residue before the CDR3 does, leaving the germline J gene to fill in the end. J is TRBJ1-1 and V is TRBV15; no clear D gene. Germline loops: CDR1 SGHND, CDR2 FRSKSL. This CDR3 has 11 residues. V was cut by 6 bases and J by 2 bases, with 4 bases left in between. Here the CDR3 reads CASRDNTEVFF. CDR3 DNA, as far as it was read: TGTGCCAGCAGGGACAACACAGAAGTCTTC.

There are a few counts of this clone. The gene symbols are mouse symbols. Read coverage stops 1 residue before the CDR3 terminus; the germline J gene supplies the remainder. The genes are TRBV13-2 and TRBJ2-7, with TRBD2 matching over 11 bases. V gave up 2 bases and J gave up 0 bases; unmatched junction bases: 4. The V gene's germline CDR1 is NNHNN and CDR2 SYGAGS (reference sequence). The CDR3 runs 16 residues. Incomplete CDR3 DNA: TGTGCCAGCGGTGAGGACTGGGGGGAGGGCTCCTATGAACAGTAC. Translating it yields CASGEDWGEGSYEQY. In full, the CDR3 reads CASGEDWGEGSYEQYF.

Worth noting for this clone: Gene and germline names: mouse. The read comes to an end 1 residue before the CDR3 does, leaving the germline J gene to fill in the end. The rearrangement uses TRBV13-2 and TRBJ2-2, with TRBD2 matching over 10 bases. The CDR3 runs 16 residues. V dropped 4 bases and J dropped 0; count of bases not matched to a gene: 3. From germline, CDR1 is NNHNN and CDR2 SYGAGS (reference sequence). The CDR3 is CASGRDWGSNTGQLYF. The DNA read from the CDR3 is TGTGCCAGCGGTCGGGACTGGGGATCAAACACCGGGCAGCTCTAC.

A word on this clone: All gene names here are mouse names. The CDR3 goes on 1 residue after the read ends, and that part is filled in from the germline J gene. The rearrangement joins TRBV23 to TRBJ2-7. The CDR3 totals 9 residues. Germline V gene data show CDR1 as KGHTA and CDR2 as FQNQQP. The sequenced part of the CDR3 DNA is TGCTCCAGCAGTCAAGAACAGTAC. Protein sequence: CSSSQEQY. The entire CDR3 protein is CSSSQEQYF.

Comments on this clone: Mouse germline and gene names are used. The read ends 1 residue before the CDR3 terminus; that terminus is restored from the germline J gene. The chain employs TRBV13-1 and TRBJ2-7; a weak D match, TRBD1 (5 bases). The CDR3 is 13 amino acids. Germline loops: CDR1 NSHNY, CDR2 SYGAGN. Deletions cut 0 bases from V and 7 bases from J, with 11 bases between. The CDR3 sequence is CASSDAPRVEQYF. The DNA read from the CDR3 is TGTGCCAGCAGTGATGCACCCAGGGTCGAACAGTAC.

By share, this clone counts as medium-sized. Gene names and germline refer to mouse. The sequenced fragment ends 1 residue before the CDR3 boundary, so the rest is inferred from the germline J gene. This rearrangement joins TRBV3 to TRBJ1-5; D is possibly TRBD1 (6 bases). The CDR3 covers 14 residues. Germline V CDR1 and CDR2: SNHLY, FYNGKV (reference sequence). V was pared by 3 bases and J by 2 bases, with 8 bases between. The part of the CDR3 DNA that was read is TGTGCCAGCAGCTTCGGACAGTACAACCAGGCTCCGCTT. It specifies CASSFGQYNQAPL. The complete CDR3 sequence is CASSFGQYNQAPLF.

To note about this clone: Gene names are mouse gene names. The observed sequence ends 1 residue before the CDR3 terminus, with the missing tail filled in from the germline J gene. The chain is built from TRBV3 and TRBJ1-1; 8 bases are shared with TRBD1. V was clipped by 8 bases and J by 3 bases; unmatched bases: 8. The CDR3 length is 14 residues. The germline gives CDR1 SNHLY, CDR2 FYNGKV (reference sequence). The part of the CDR3 DNA that was read is TGTGCCAGCCCTAAGGTGGACAGGGACACAGAAGTCTTC. It yields the protein CASPKVDRDTEVF. The entire CDR3 sequence reads CASPKVDRDTEVFF.

This clone came up a few times. The genes and germline here are from mouse. Sequencing ends 1 residue short of the CDR3 end; the germline J gene provides the rest. The chain is built from TRBV3 and TRBJ1-4, with 10 nucleotides matching TRBD1. Germline V gene lookup returns CDR1 SNHLY and CDR2 FYNGKV (reference sequence). CDR3 length equals 14 residues. V was pared by 5 bases and J by 5 bases, with 2 bases of the junction left unmatched. The CDR3 reads CASSRDRGNERLFF. Partial CDR3 DNA: TGTGCCAGCAGCCGGGACAGGGGTAACGAAAGATTATTT.

This clone has more than one count but fewer than ten. Germline and genes: mouse. From the germline J gene comes the end of the CDR3, since the read stops 1 residue before it. The V gene is TRBV26, the J gene TRBJ2-3, with D perhaps TRBD1 (5 bases). Germline CDR1 is KGHPV and CDR2 is FQNQEV (reference sequence). Trimming left V 3 bases short and J 4 bases short, with 11 bases between. The CDR3 loop spans 14 amino acids. The CDR3 protein is CASSLGQGSETLYF. CDR3 DNA, as far as it was read: TGTGCCAGCAGTCTAGGCCAGGGATCAGAAACGCTGTAT.